The clone carrying this TCR beta chain has just a few counts. The antigen is unknown. Germline loops: CDR1 SGHDN, CDR2 FVKESK. The CDR3 is made up of 13 amino acids. Trimming stripped 4 bases from V and 5 bases from J, with 11 bases between. The data were taken from a study of T cell repertoires in cytomegalovirus infection. Whole-study findings and limits: Within the response measured ex vivo, HLA-C-restricted CMV-specific TCR beta clonotypes were dominant. Summed frequency of shared TCR beta families picked out CMV carriers who also had the relevant HLA.

MiXCR, applied by TCRdb to the reads, yields one record per CDR3 protein. The table includes hundreds of thousands of distinct CDR3 sequences, roughly a third detected once. Specimen: PBMCs. This sequence joins TRBV14 and TRBJ1-1; unclear D gene. The source of this sequence is a human donor in good health (CMV status not recorded). Some clones in this sample may be carry-over from other donors' samples. CDR3 in DNA: TGTGCCAGCAGCCGTACATGGGAGACTGAAGCTTTCTTT. Protein: CASSRTWETEAFF.